One and the same sample provided the 18 T cell receptor beta chains below, sequenced in a study of shared clonotypes between healthy human individuals. This table comes from immunoSEQ multiplex PCR, and its TCRdb copy is limited to in-frame clones, with some not included. The sample holds roughly 1,600,000 clones; 98% to 99% are singletons and the top ten take around 0.33%. Sequencing was performed on naive CD4+ T cells sorted from blood. Subset denoted: CD45RA+ positively selected. These receptors came from a man aged 25-45 years in good health.

The rearrangement links TRBV30 to TRBJ2-1; 8 bases are a match to TRBD1. CDR1 GTSNPN and CDR2 SVGIG come from the germline V gene (reference sequence). This CDR3 has 13 residues. Trimming at V came to 8 bases and at J to 8 bases, leaving 11 bases not matched to a gene. The CDR3 DNA reads TGTGCCCGAACCCATGGACAGGGTGATGAGCAGTTCTTC. As protein: CARTHGQGDEQFF.

This sequence joins TRBV9 and TRBJ2-5; D gene uncertain. There are 13 residues in the CDR3. Germline assignment: CDR1 SGDLS and CDR2 YYNGEE. Trimming took off 3 bases at V and 1 base at J, with 7 bases between the two ends. The CDR3, as DNA: TGTGCCAGCAGCGCCCGAGTCCAAGAGACCCAGTACTTC. As protein: CASSARVQETQYF.

This chain links TRBV5-1 with TRBJ1-3, with TRBD1 as a possible D gene (6 bases). Germline CDR1 and CDR2: SGHRS and YFSETQ. The CDR3 extends over 15 amino acids. Trimming removed 4 bases from V and 7 bases from J, with 18 bases in between. The CDR3 bases are TGCGCCAGCAGCCCCACGGGACAAAAAGGGAACACCATATATTTT. It translates to CASSPTGQKGNTIYF.

This chain connects TRBV19 to TRBJ2-7; 8 nucleotides match TRBD2. The germline V gene has CDR1 LNHDA and CDR2 SQIVND (reference sequence). V was pared by 3 bases and J by 3 bases, with 4 bases of the junction left unmatched. The CDR3 is 14 residues long. CDR3 DNA sequence: TGTGCCAGTAGTATCCAGCGGGAGAGCTACGAGCAGTACTTC. It encodes CASSIQRESYEQYF.

The rearrangement links TRBV5-1 to TRBJ2-7; 8 positions agree with TRBD1. The length of the CDR3 is 12 residues. The V segment lost 9 bases and the J segment 3 bases; nucleotides outside the gene matches: 5. Germline CDR1 is SGHRS and CDR2 is YFSETQ. The CDR3 loop is CATGQDFYEQYF. The CDR3, as DNA: TGCGCCACGGGACAGGACTTCTACGAGCAGTACTTC.

Concerning this clone: In the same sample, other DNA sequences code for this CDR3. The gene calls are TRBV5-1 and TRBJ2-7, with D perhaps assigned TRBD1 or TRBD2 (5 bases each). Trimming took 4 bases from V and 6 from J, leaving 11 bases between them. CDR1 and CDR2 from the germline V gene are SGHRS and YFSETQ. The CDR3 is 12 residues long. CDR3 coding DNA: TGCGCCAGCAGCCCGCCCGGGGCCGAGCAGTACTTC. It yields the protein CASSPPGAEQYF. Supplemented by reference TRBV5-1 and TRBJ2-7, the full variable domain reads KAGVTQTPRYLIKTRGQQVTLSCSPISGHRSVSWYQQTPGQGLQFLFEYFSETQRNKGNFPGRFSGRQFSNSRSEMNVSTLELGDSALYLCASSPPGAEQYFGPGTRLTVT.

The genes are TRBV28 and TRBJ1-2; D may be TRBD1 (6 bases). The length of the CDR3 is 15 residues. Germline CDR1 MDHEN, CDR2 SYDVKM. With 3 bases removed from V and 6 bases from J, the gap between germline ends came to 17 bases. CDR3 sequence: CASSFARGFMHGYTF. In nucleotides, the CDR3 is TGTGCCAGCAGTTTTGCAAGGGGGTTCATGCATGGCTACACCTTC.

The rearrangement links TRBV13 to TRBJ1-2; D uncertain. CDR1 PRHDT and CDR2 FYEKMQ come from the germline V gene (reference sequence). CDR3 length equals 14 residues. The germline V and J ends were trimmed by 1 base and 3 bases, with 9 bases remaining between them. Here the CDR3 DNA reads TGTGCCAGCAGCTTAGCTCGGAGCGACTATGGCTACACCTTC. Translation: CASSLARSDYGYTF.

This clone was counted a single time. The rearrangement links TRBV27 to TRBJ2-7, with 11 positions matching TRBD2. Per the germline V gene, CDR1 is MNHEY and CDR2 is SMNVEV (reference sequence). J was trimmed by 6 bases and V by 5 bases; bases with no gene match: 9. CDR3 length: 15 residues. The DNA of the CDR3 is TGTGCCAGCAGTCCGACTAGCGGGGCGGTCGTCGAGCAGTACTTC. Translating it yields CASSPTSGAVVEQYF.

The chain employs TRBV14 and TRBJ2-3; 7 bases align to TRBD1. Germline V gives CDR1 SGHDN, CDR2 FVKESK. Trimming cost V 5 bases and J 2 bases; bases outside gene matches: 4. This CDR3 contains 14 residues. The CDR3 is CASSTGQPTDTQYF. DNA of the CDR3: TGTGCCAGCAGCACGGGACAGCCCACAGATACGCAGTATTTT.

This chain connects TRBV7-9 to TRBJ2-7; a possible D gene is TRBD1 (6 bases). The germline V gene encodes CDR1 SEHNR and CDR2 FQNEAQ (reference sequence). The CDR3 runs 15 residues. V was shortened by 5 bases and J by 0 bases, with 14 bases between the two germline ends. CDR3 DNA sequence: TGTGCCAGCAGCCCGAGGGGGAGTAACTCCTACGAGCAGTACTTC. Its translation: CASSPRGSNSYEQYF.

The chain employs TRBV2 and TRBJ1-2; D perhaps matches TRBD1 (6 bases). Germline V gene sequence: CDR1 SNHLY, CDR2 FYNNEI. V shed 6 bases and J shed 5 bases, with 10 bases lying between them. This CDR3 spans 12 amino acids. The DNA for the CDR3 is TGTGCCAGCAGAGGCGGGACATATGGCTACACCTTC. It encodes CASRGGTYGYTF.

V gene TRBV7-6 combines with J gene TRBJ2-5; D uncertain. Trimming stripped 2 bases from V and 5 bases from J, with 21 bases between. Germline V gene lookup returns CDR1 SGHVS and CDR2 FNYEAQ. The CDR3 sequence is 17 residues long. CDR3 DNA sequence: TGTGCCAGCAGCTTAACCCGCGGCTTCATGGATAGGGAGACCCAGTACTTC. Its translation: CASSLTRGFMDRETQYF.

This clone has a single count. V gene TRBV14 combines with J gene TRBJ2-2; D might be TRBD1 or TRBD2, each matching 5 bases. The germline gives CDR1 SGHDN, CDR2 FVKESK. Trimming stripped 3 bases from V and 5 bases from J, with 13 bases between. The CDR3 totals 15 residues. The CDR3 DNA follows: TGTGCCAGCAGCCAGTGGGGGTTAGGAACCGGGGAGCTGTTTTTT. Protein sequence: CASSQWGLGTGELFF.

The chain employs TRBV4-3 and TRBJ1-1, with 12 nucleotides matching TRBD1. V lost 6 bases and J lost 4; bases outside the gene matches: 3. The germline CDR1 and CDR2 sequences are LGHNA and YSLEER. CDR3 length: 14 residues. In nucleotides, the CDR3 is TGCGCCAGCAGGAGGGACAGGGGGCTCACTGAAGCTTTCTTT. Translated, it gives CASRRDRGLTEAFF.

The chain couples TRBV9 to TRBJ2-2, with D hard to call. The germline V gene encodes CDR1 SGDLS and CDR2 YYNGEE. V shed 5 bases and J shed 10 bases, with 12 bases lying between them. The CDR3 loop spans 12 amino acids. CDR3 nucleotides: TGTGCCAGCAGTGGAGCGCAGCAGGAGCTGTTTTTT. It codes for CASSGAQQELFF.

The gene calls are TRBV7-6 and TRBJ2-6, with D hard to call. Per the germline V gene, CDR1 is SGHVS and CDR2 is FNYEAQ. This CDR3 region has 12 residues. V gave up 4 bases and J gave up 4 bases, with 2 bases separating them. The CDR3 protein is CASSSGANVLTF. The CDR3 nucleotides read TGTGCCAGCAGCTCGGGGGCCAACGTCCTGACTTTC.

V and J are TRBV7-9 and TRBJ2-7; tentative D call: TRBD2 (5 bases). This CDR3 contains 15 residues. Germline-derived CDR1 and CDR2 are SEHNR and FQNEAQ (reference sequence). The V gene lost 5 bases and the J gene lost 0 bases, with 14 bases spanning the gap. CDR3 protein: CASSAQRWYSYEQYF. As DNA, the CDR3 is TGTGCCAGCAGCGCCCAGCGGTGGTACTCCTACGAGCAGTACTTC.